This TCR beta chain was identified during a study of OX40 agonist ivuxolimab in advanced cancers. For the study at large: Across the patients, intravenous ivuxolimab was delivered every 2 weeks at 0.01 to 10 mg/kg. The eligibility criteria allowed prior anti-PD-1, anti-PD-L1 or anti-CTLA-4 therapy, and 40% had some. Among those enrolled, mean age was about 63 years (range roughly 20 to 79) and about 82% were male.

Blood was sampled at baseline, cycle 4 day 1, and cycle 7 day 1. CDR1 GTSNPN and CDR2 SVGIG come from the germline V gene (reference sequence). V lost 7 bases, J lost 7 bases, and 13 bases stayed unmatched. The CDR3 is 14 residues long. The assay was immunoSEQ multiplex PCR, and TCRdb's table has in-frame clones only and misses some. In the table there are over 50,000 clones, more than 70% of which are singletons. This TCR was sampled from an adult with an advanced solid tumor such as melanoma, head and neck, liver or kidney cancer. The chain employs TRBV30 and TRBJ2-1, with 7 positions matching TRBD2. The input for sequencing was CD4+ or CD8+ T cells sorted from blood, taken in a trial of the OX40 agonist ivuxolimab. The CDR3 protein is CASEGGSDANEQFF. Written as DNA, the CDR3 is TGTGCCTCCGAGGGCGGGAGCGACGCGAATGAGCAGTTCTTC.